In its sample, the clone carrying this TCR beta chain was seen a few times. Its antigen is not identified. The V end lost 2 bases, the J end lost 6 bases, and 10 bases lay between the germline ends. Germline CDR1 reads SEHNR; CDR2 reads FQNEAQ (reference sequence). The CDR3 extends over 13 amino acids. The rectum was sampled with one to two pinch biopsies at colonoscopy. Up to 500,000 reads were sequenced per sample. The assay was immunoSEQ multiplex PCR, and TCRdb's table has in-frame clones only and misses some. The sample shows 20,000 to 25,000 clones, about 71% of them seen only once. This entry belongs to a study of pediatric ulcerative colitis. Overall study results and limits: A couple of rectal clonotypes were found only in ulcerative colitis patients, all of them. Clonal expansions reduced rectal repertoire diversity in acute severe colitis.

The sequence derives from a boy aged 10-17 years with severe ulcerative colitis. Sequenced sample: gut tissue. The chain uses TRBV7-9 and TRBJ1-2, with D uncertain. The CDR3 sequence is CASSLLASDGYTF. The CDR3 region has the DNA TGTGCCAGCAGCTTACTAGCCTCAGATGGCTACACCTTC.